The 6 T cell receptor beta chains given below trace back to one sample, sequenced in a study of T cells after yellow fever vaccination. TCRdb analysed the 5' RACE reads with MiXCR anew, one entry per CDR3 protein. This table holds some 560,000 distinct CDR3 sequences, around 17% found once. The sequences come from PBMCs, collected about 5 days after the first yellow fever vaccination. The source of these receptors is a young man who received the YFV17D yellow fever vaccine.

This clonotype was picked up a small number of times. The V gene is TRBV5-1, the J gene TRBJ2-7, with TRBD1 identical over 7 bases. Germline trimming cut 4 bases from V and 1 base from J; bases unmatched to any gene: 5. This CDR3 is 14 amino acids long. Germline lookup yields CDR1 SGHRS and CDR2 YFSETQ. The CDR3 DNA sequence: TGCGCCAGCAGCAACGGACAGGTTTCCTACGAGCAGTACTTC. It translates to CASSNGQVSYEQYF.

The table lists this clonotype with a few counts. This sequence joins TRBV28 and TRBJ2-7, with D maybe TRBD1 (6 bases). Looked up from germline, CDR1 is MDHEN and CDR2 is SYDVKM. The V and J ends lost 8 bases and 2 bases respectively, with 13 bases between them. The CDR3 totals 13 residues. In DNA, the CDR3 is TGTGCCAGCGGGTCTGGACAGACCTACGAGCAGTACGTC. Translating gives CASGSGQTYEQYV.

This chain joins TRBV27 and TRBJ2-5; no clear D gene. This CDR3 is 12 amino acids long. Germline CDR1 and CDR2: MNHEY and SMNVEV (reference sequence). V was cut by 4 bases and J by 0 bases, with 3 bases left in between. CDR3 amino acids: CASSYNQETQYF. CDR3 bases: TGTGCCAGCAGTTATAACCAAGAGACCCAGTACTTC.

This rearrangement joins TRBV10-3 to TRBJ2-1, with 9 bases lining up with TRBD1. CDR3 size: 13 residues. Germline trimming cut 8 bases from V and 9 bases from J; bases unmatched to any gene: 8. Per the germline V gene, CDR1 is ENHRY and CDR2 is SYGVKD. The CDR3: CAIVGDREVEQFF. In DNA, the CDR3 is TGTGCCATCGTTGGGGACAGGGAAGTTGAGCAGTTCTTC.

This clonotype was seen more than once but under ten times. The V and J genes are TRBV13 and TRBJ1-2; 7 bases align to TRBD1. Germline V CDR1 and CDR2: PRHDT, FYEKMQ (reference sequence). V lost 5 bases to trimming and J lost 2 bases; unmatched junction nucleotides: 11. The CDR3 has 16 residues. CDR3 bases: TGTGCCAGCAGCCCGTATGGGACAGCTCCCAACTATGGCTACACCTTC. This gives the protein CASSPYGTAPNYGYTF.

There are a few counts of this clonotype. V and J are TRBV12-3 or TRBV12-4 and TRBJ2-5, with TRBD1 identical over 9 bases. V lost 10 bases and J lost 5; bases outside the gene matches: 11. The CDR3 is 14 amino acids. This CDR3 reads CATGGDRASETQYF. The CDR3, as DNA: TGTGCCACGGGCGGGGACAGGGCTTCGGAGACCCAGTACTTC.